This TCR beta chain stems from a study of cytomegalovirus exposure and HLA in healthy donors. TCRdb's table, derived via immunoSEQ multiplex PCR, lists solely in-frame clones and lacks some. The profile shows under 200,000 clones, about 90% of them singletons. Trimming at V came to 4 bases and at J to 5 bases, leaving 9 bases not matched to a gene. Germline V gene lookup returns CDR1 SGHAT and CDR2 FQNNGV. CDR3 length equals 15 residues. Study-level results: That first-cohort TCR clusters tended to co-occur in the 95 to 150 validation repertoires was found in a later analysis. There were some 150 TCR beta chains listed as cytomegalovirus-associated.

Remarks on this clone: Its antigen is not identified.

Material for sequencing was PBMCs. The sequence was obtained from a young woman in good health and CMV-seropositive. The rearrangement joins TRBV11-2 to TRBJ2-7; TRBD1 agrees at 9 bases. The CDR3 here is CASSSTRDRVDEQYF. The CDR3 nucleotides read TGTGCCAGCAGCTCCACCCGGGACAGGGTGGACGAGCAGTACTTC.